These 30 T cell receptor beta chains share one sample of origin, sequenced in a study of shared clonotypes between healthy human individuals. TCRdb's copy holds only in-frame clones and misses some; the assay was immunoSEQ multiplex PCR. The repertoire holds roughly 590,000 clones, just under 97% seen once, with 0.11% in the top ten. As defined, naive CD8 cells were CD45RO-negative and positively selected for CCR7, with terminally differentiated effector memory CD45RA+ cells excluded. The sample was naive CD8+ T cells sorted from blood. These receptors were collected from a woman in her twenties or thirties in good health.

As to this clone: Other DNA sequences from this sample encode an identical CDR3 as well. The chain links TRBV5-4 to TRBJ2-7; no reliable D call. Looked up from germline, CDR1 is SGHNT and CDR2 is YYREEE (reference sequence). Trimming cost V 3 bases and J 5 bases, with 6 bases left between them. The CDR3 sequence is 11 residues long. The DNA for the CDR3 is TGTGCCAGCAGCTCAACACACGAGCAGTACTTC. Translated: CASSSTHEQYF.

This chain uses TRBV13 with TRBJ2-7; D could derive from TRBD1 or TRBD2 (5 bases each). Germline V gives CDR1 PRHDT, CDR2 FYEKMQ (reference sequence). The CDR3 covers 13 residues. Between the trimmed V and J ends, which lost 8 bases and 0 bases, there was a span of 11 bases. For the CDR3, the DNA is TGTGCCAGCGGGACCGCAGGCTCCTACGAGCAGTACTTC. It specifies CASGTAGSYEQYF.

V is TRBV11-2 and J is TRBJ2-1; D unclear. V was clipped by 1 base and J by 1 base, with 2 bases between them. The germline CDR1 and CDR2 sequences are SGHAT and FQNNGV. This CDR3 is built from 13 residues. The CDR3 loop is CASSLGSYNEQFF. The CDR3 nucleotides read TGTGCCAGCAGCTTAGGTTCCTACAATGAGCAGTTCTTC.

This chain joins TRBV14 and TRBJ2-1; 7 bases are shared with TRBD2. The V gene's germline CDR1 is SGHDN and CDR2 FVKESK. V dropped 4 bases and J dropped 9; count of bases not matched to a gene: 6. The CDR3 is made up of 13 amino acids. The CDR3 coding sequence is TGTGCCAGCAGCCCGACTAGCTTTGGTGAGCAGTTCTTC. Translation: CASSPTSFGEQFF. Full variable domain (remainder filled in from reference TRBV14 and TRBJ2-1): EAGVTQFPSHSVIEKGQTVTLRCDPISGHDNLYWYRRVMGKEIKFLLHFVKESKQDESGMPNNRFLAERTGGTYSTLKVQPAELEDSGVYFCASSPTSFGEQFFGPGTRLTVL.

V gene TRBV5-1 combines with J gene TRBJ2-7; D remains unclear. The germline V and J ends were trimmed by 0 bases and 3 bases, with 4 bases remaining between them. Germline V gene lookup returns CDR1 SGHRS and CDR2 YFSETQ. CDR3 length equals 12 residues. The CDR3 spells CASSLDYYEQYF. In nucleotides, the CDR3 is TGCGCCAGCAGCTTGGACTACTACGAGCAGTACTTC.

This sequence joins TRBV28 and TRBJ2-6, with TRBD2 identical over 12 bases. J was trimmed by 2 bases and V by 4 bases; bases with no gene match: 3. The CDR3 consists of 17 residues. Germline CDR1 and CDR2: MDHEN and SYDVKM. The CDR3 DNA reads as TGTGCCAGCAGTTCGAGACTAGCGGGAGCTGGGGCCAACGTCCTGACTTTC. Translated, it gives CASSSRLAGAGANVLTF.

J is TRBJ2-3 and V is TRBV5-1; 12 nucleotides align to TRBD2. V dropped 4 bases and J dropped 0; count of bases not matched to a gene: 12. This CDR3 spans 19 amino acids. Germline V gene lookup returns CDR1 SGHRS and CDR2 YFSETQ. Here the CDR3 DNA reads TGCGCCAGCAGCCCACTTCCCGGGACTAGCGGGCCGAGCACAGATACGCAGTATTTT. Translated, it gives CASSPLPGTSGPSTDTQYF.

CDR3 in amino acids: CASSSRAPNEQYF. In DNA form, the CDR3 reads TGTGCCAGCAGCTCCCGGGCTCCTAACGAGCAGTACTTC. The chain uses TRBV5-5 and TRBJ2-7; D remains unclear. Between the trimmed V and J ends, which lost 3 bases and 5 bases, there was a span of 12 bases. The germline V gene has CDR1 SGHKS and CDR2 YYEKEE (reference sequence). The CDR3 sequence is 13 residues long.

The chain combines TRBV5-1 with TRBJ2-5, with a weak D call TRBD1 (6 bases). The CDR3 spans 14 residues. CDR1 is SGHRS and CDR2 is YFSETQ in the germline V gene. V lost 4 bases to trimming and J lost 4 bases, with 14 bases between them. The CDR3 reads CASSRRGSGETQYF. CDR3 sequence (DNA): TGCGCCAGCAGCCGCAGGGGATCGGGAGAGACCCAGTACTTC.

This chain links TRBV2 with TRBJ2-7; 9 bases are shared with TRBD1. Trimming took 5 bases from V and 3 from J; bases not matched to a gene: 5. The V gene's germline CDR1 is SNHLY and CDR2 FYNNEI. This CDR3 has 14 amino acids. This CDR3 reads CASSFPGQGYEQYF. CDR3 in DNA: TGTGCCAGCAGTTTTCCGGGACAGGGCTACGAGCAGTACTTC. Complete variable domain (other parts from reference TRBV2 and TRBJ2-7): EPEVTQTPSHQVTQMGQEVILRCVPISNHLYFYWYRQILGQKVEFLVSFYNNEISEKSEIFDDQFSVERPDGSNFTLKIRSTKLEDSAMYFCASSFPGQGYEQYFGPGTRLTVT.

The CDR3 protein is CASNPGYGYTF. Here the CDR3 DNA reads TGTGCCAGCAACCCAGGATATGGCTACACCTTC. V usage is TRBV6-1 and J usage is TRBJ1-2, with D unresolved. The germline V gene encodes CDR1 MNHNS and CDR2 SASEGT. The CDR3 has 11 amino acids. Trimming removed 7 bases at V and 5 bases at J, with 8 bases between.

The chain employs TRBV29-1 and TRBJ1-2, with 7 bases aligning to TRBD1. The CDR3 length is 13 residues. Trimming cost V 7 bases and J 1 base; bases outside gene matches: 6. Looked up from germline, CDR1 is SQVTM and CDR2 is ANQGSEA. CDR3 residues: CSGRTGDNYGYTF. The CDR3 bases are TGCAGCGGGCGGACAGGAGATAACTATGGCTACACCTTC.

V gene TRBV27 combines with J gene TRBJ1-2, with 7 bases matching TRBD1. In germline, CDR1 is MNHEY, CDR2 SMNVEV (reference sequence). J gave up 7 bases and V 6 bases, and 5 bases lay outside the gene matches. The CDR3 covers 12 residues. The CDR3: CASRTGARGYTF. The CDR3 nucleotides are TGTGCCAGCAGAACAGGGGCTCGTGGCTACACCTTC.

This clone appeared a single time. This chain's CDR3 is CASSLSEGRGTEAFF. The CDR3 DNA sequence: TGTGCCAGCAGCTTATCGGAGGGGAGGGGCACTGAAGCTTTCTTT. The chain employs TRBV7-9 and TRBJ1-1, with D possibly matching TRBD1 (5 bases). With 2 bases removed from V and 4 bases from J, the gap between germline ends came to 14 bases. Germline values: CDR1 SEHNR, CDR2 FQNEAQ (reference sequence). CDR3 length: 15 residues.

The chain couples TRBV4-1 to TRBJ1-1, with TRBD1 as a possible D gene (6 bases). Germline V gene sequence: CDR1 MGHRA, CDR2 YSYEKL. The length of the CDR3 is 14 residues. With 8 bases removed from V and 6 bases from J, the gap between germline ends came to 19 bases. This CDR3 is CASAWGGPGAEAFF. As DNA, the CDR3 is TGCGCCAGCGCCTGGGGGGGCCCGGGGGCTGAAGCTTTCTTT.

The V and J genes are TRBV7-8 and TRBJ2-1, with 12 nucleotides matching TRBD2. Germline CDR1 reads SGHVS; CDR2 reads FQNEAQ. Trimming cost V 4 bases and J 7 bases; bases outside gene matches: 5. There are 15 residues in the CDR3. The chain's CDR3 is CASSSLAGGGNEQFF. CDR3 in DNA: TGTGCCAGCAGCTCCCTAGCGGGAGGGGGGAATGAGCAGTTCTTC.

The chain couples TRBV13 to TRBJ2-4, with a weak D call TRBD2 (5 bases). This CDR3 has 15 residues. Germline V CDR1 and CDR2: PRHDT, FYEKMQ (reference sequence). Trimming left V 2 bases short and J 0 bases short, with 8 bases between. The chain's CDR3 is CASSLTEGAKNIQYF. CDR3 coding DNA: TGTGCCAGCAGCTTAACTGAGGGAGCCAAAAACATTCAGTACTTC.

The gene calls are TRBV5-6 and TRBJ1-2; D possibly corresponds to TRBD1 (6 bases). The V gene lost 1 base and the J gene lost 8 bases, with 12 bases spanning the gap. The germline gives CDR1 SGHDT, CDR2 YYEEEE. The CDR3 covers 13 residues. CDR3 sequence reads: CASSLMGALGYTF. CDR3 bases: TGTGCCAGCAGCTTGATGGGGGCGCTGGGCTACACCTTC.

The chain joins TRBV28 to TRBJ2-1; D not resolved. Trimming removed 5 bases from V and 9 bases from J, with 11 bases in between. CDR3 length equals 12 residues. From germline, CDR1 is MDHEN and CDR2 SYDVKM. CDR3 in amino acids: CASSTYDGEQFF. DNA of the CDR3: TGTGCCAGCAGTACTTACGATGGTGAGCAGTTCTTC. Full variable domain (rest looked up from reference TRBV28 and TRBJ2-1): DVKVTQSSRYLVKRTGEKVFLECVQDMDHENMFWYRQDPGLGLRLIYFSYDVKMKEKGDIPEGYSVSREKKERFSLILESASTNQTSMYLCASSTYDGEQFFGPGTRLTVL.

The chain links TRBV27 to TRBJ2-7; D gene ambiguous. This CDR3 has 13 residues. V was clipped by 5 bases and J by 3 bases, with 11 bases between them. Germline CDR1 is MNHEY and CDR2 is SMNVEV (reference sequence). DNA for the CDR3: TGTGCCAGCAGTCACGGACCTCTCTACGAGCAGTACTTC. It codes for CASSHGPLYEQYF.

This clone was recorded only once. V gene TRBV27 combines with J gene TRBJ2-3, with a possible D match to TRBD2 (6 bases). Germline values: CDR1 MNHEY, CDR2 SMNVEV (reference sequence). The CDR3 sequence is 16 residues long. V was pared by 2 bases and J by 0 bases, with 12 bases between. The DNA for the CDR3 is TGTGCCAGCAGTTTAGGAGCGGGCACTAGCACAGATACGCAGTATTTT. Its translation is CASSLGAGTSTDTQYF.

The chain is built from TRBV7-9 and TRBJ2-3; D is tentatively TRBD1 or TRBD2 (5 bases each). The CDR3 runs to 15 residues. From germline, CDR1 is SEHNR and CDR2 FQNEAQ (reference sequence). V lost 1 base to trimming and J lost 2 bases, with 10 bases between them. The CDR3 here is CASSLGGSTTDTQYF. The DNA of the CDR3 is TGTGCCAGCAGCTTAGGGGGGTCTACCACAGATACGCAGTATTTT.

The chain is built from TRBV2 and TRBJ2-6; D not certain. Per germline, CDR1 SNHLY and CDR2 FYNNEI. The CDR3 length is 13 residues. The V gene lost 9 bases and the J gene lost 2 bases, with 8 bases spanning the gap. CDR3 loop: CARSPAGANVLTF. As DNA, the CDR3 is TGTGCCAGGTCCCCCGCTGGGGCCAACGTCCTGACTTTC.

The chain employs TRBV28 and TRBJ2-5; 10 bases map to TRBD2. Unmatched junction bases numbered 10, after V lost 4 bases and J lost 5 bases. CDR1 MDHEN and CDR2 SYDVKM come from the germline V gene. This CDR3 contains 16 residues. CDR3: CASSYPLAGVGETQYF. DNA of the CDR3: TGTGCCAGCAGTTACCCCCTAGCGGGAGTAGGGGAGACCCAGTACTTC.

As for this clone: An end of the junction differs from the germline gene, which may be a read error. The chain links TRBV11-3 to TRBJ1-2; D not resolved. Germline CDR1 SGHNT, CDR2 YENEEA. This CDR3 is built from 13 residues. Here the CDR3 reads CASSLDPEEQPLF. The CDR3 DNA reads TGTGCCAGCAGCTTAGATCCGGAGGAACAGCCTCTCTTC. The whole variable domain, filled in from reference TRBV11-3 and TRBJ1-2, reads EAGVVQSPRYKIIEKKQPVAFWCNPISGHNTLYWYLQNLGQGPELLIRYENEEAVDDSQLPKDRFSAERLKGVDSTLKIQPAELGDSAVYLCASSLDPEEQPLFGSGTRLTVV.

On this clone itself: The same CDR3 also results from other DNA sequences found in this sample. The chain carries TRBV5-4 and TRBJ2-7; a weak D match, TRBD1 (5 bases). Germline CDR1 and CDR2: SGHNT and YYREEE (reference sequence). The CDR3 contains 11 residues. With 4 bases removed from V and 6 bases from J, the gap between germline ends came to 8 bases. CDR3 region: CASSDDSEQYF. Written as DNA, the CDR3 is TGTGCCAGCAGCGATGACAGCGAGCAGTACTTC.

The chain carries TRBV13 and TRBJ2-5; 11 nucleotides line up with TRBD2. Gene TRBJ2-7 matches the end of the DNA better, so the J call may be wrong. The CDR3 length is 15 residues. CDR1 is PRHDT and CDR2 is FYEKMQ in the germline V gene (reference sequence). The CDR3 DNA reads as TGTGCCAGCAGCGCGACTAGCGGGGATTCCTACGAGCAGTACTTC. Its translation: CASSATSGDSYEQYF.

The CDR3: CASSEVSSGNTIYF. CDR3 DNA sequence: TGTGCCAGCAGCGAGGTGAGCTCTGGAAACACCATATATTTT. The rearrangement links TRBV6-6 to TRBJ1-3; D is uncertain. With 6 bases removed from V and 0 bases from J, the gap between germline ends came to 9 bases. CDR1 is MNHNY and CDR2 is SVGAGI in the germline V gene (reference sequence). The CDR3 length is 14 residues.

The chain has TRBV7-8 and TRBJ2-3; 13 bases are shared with TRBD2. The CDR3 extends over 19 amino acids. V trimming: 5 bases; J trimming: 1 base; junction bases outside the gene matches: 12. Germline V lookup: CDR1 SGHVS, CDR2 FQNEAQ. This CDR3 reads CASSGGLAGAPTGTDTQYF. DNA of the CDR3: TGTGCCAGCAGCGGCGGACTAGCGGGAGCGCCTACGGGCACAGATACGCAGTATTTT. Full variable domain (rest looked up from reference TRBV7-8 and TRBJ2-3): GAGVSQSPRYKVAKRGQDVALRCDPISGHVSLFWYQQALGQGPEFLTYFQNEAQLDKSGLPSDRFFAERPEGSVSTLKIQRTQQEDSAVYLCASSGGLAGAPTGTDTQYFGPGTRLTVL.

The chain couples TRBV19 to TRBJ1-1; D remains unclear. Germline CDR1 and CDR2: LNHDA and SQIVND (reference sequence). The CDR3 loop spans 13 amino acids. Trimming cost V 4 bases and J 5 bases, with 11 bases left between them. The CDR3 loop reads CASSTSVRTEAFF. In nucleotides, the CDR3 is TGTGCCAGTAGTACCTCCGTGAGGACTGAAGCTTTCTTT.